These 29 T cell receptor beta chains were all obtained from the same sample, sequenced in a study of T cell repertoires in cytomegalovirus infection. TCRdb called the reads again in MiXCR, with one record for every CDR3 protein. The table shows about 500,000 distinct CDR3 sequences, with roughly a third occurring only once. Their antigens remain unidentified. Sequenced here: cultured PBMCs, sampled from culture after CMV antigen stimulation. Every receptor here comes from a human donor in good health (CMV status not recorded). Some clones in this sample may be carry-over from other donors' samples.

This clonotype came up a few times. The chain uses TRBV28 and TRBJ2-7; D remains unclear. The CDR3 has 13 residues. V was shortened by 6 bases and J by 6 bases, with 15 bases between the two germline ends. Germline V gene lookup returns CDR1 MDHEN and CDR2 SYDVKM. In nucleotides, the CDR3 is TGTGCCAGCAGCGCTATAATCCGGGCCGAGCAGTACTTC. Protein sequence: CASSAIIRAEQYF.

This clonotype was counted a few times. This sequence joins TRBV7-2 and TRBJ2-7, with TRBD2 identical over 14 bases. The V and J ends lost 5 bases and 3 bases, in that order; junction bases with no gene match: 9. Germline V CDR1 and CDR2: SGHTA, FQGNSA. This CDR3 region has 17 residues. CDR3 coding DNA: TGTGCCAGCAGCGCGAATACCGGGACTAGCGGGAGCTACGAGCAGTACGTC. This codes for CASSANTGTSGSYEQYV.

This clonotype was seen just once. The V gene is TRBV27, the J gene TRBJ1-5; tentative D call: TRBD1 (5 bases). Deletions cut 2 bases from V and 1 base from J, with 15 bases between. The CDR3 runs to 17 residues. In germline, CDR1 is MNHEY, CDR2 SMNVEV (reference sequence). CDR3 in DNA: TGTGCCAGCAGTTTAAGTTCGGGGGGTGCGAGCAATCAGCCCCAGCATTTT. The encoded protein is CASSLSSGGASNQPQHF.

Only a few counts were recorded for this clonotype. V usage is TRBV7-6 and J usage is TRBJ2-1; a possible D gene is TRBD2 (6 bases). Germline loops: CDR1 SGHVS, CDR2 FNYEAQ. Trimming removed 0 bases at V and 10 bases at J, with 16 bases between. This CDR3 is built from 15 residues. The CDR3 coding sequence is TGTGCCAGCAGCTTAGCGCAGGCTAGCGTCGGGGAGCAGTTCTTC. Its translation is CASSLAQASVGEQFF.

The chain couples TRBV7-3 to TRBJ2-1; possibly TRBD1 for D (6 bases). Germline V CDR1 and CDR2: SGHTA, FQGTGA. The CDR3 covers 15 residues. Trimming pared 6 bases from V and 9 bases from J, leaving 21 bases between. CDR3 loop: CASSPGGSFRGEQFF. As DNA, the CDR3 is TGTGCCAGCAGTCCTGGGGGTAGTTTCAGGGGTGAGCAGTTCTTC.

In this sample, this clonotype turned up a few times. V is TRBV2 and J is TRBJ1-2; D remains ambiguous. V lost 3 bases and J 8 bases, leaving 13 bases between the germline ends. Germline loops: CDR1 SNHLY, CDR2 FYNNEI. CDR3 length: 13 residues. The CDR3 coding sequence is TGTGCCAGCAGTGAGTCAGAAAGCTTGGGCTACACCTTC. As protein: CASSESESLGYTF. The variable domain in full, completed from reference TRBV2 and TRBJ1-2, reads EPEVTQTPSHQVTQMGQEVILRCVPISNHLYFYWYRQILGQKVEFLVSFYNNEISEKSEIFDDQFSVERPDGSNFTLKIRSTKLEDSAMYFCASSESESLGYTFGSGTRLTVV.

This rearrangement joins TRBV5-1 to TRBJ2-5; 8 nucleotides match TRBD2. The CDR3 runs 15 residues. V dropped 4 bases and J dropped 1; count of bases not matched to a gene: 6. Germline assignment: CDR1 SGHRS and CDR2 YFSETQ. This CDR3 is CASSGGAGGQETQYF. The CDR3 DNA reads TGCGCCAGCAGCGGGGGGGCGGGGGGCCAAGAGACCCAGTACTTC.

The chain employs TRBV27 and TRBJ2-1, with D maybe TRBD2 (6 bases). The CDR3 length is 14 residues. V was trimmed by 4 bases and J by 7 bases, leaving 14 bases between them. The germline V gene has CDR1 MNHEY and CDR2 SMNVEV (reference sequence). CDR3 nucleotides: TGTGCCAGCAGTTCCGGGACTGTTGGAAATGAGCAGTTCTTC. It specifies CASSSGTVGNEQFF.

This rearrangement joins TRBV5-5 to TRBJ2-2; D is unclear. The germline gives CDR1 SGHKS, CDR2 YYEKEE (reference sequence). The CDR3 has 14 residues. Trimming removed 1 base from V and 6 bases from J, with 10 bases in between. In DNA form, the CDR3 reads TGTGCCAGCAGCTTGTTGGGGTCACCCGGGGAGCTGTTTTTT. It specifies CASSLLGSPGELFF.

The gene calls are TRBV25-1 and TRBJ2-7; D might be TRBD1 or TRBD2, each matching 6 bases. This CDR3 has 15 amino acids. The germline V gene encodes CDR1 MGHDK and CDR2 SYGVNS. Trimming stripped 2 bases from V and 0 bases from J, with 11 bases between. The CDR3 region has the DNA TGTGCCAGCAGTGAAGGGGGCGGGACCTCCTACGAGCAGTACTTC. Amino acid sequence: CASSEGGGTSYEQYF.

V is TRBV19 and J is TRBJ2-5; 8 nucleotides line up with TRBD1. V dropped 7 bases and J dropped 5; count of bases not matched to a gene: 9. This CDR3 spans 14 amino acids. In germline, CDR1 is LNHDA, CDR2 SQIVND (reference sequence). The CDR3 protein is CASTARGLPETQYF. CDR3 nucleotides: TGTGCCAGTACCGCCAGGGGGCTACCCGAGACCCAGTACTTC.

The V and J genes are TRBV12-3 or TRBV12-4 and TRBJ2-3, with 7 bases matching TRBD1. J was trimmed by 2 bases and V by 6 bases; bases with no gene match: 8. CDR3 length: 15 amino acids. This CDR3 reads CASSPTGAPTDTQYF. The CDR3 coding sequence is TGTGCCAGCAGCCCTACAGGGGCTCCCACAGATACGCAGTATTTT.

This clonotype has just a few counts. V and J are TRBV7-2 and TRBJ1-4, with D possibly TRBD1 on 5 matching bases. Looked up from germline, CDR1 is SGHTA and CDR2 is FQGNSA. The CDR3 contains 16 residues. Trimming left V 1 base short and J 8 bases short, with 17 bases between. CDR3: CASSLGGWGILEKLFF. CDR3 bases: TGTGCCAGCAGCTTAGGGGGTTGGGGGATATTGGAAAAACTGTTTTTT. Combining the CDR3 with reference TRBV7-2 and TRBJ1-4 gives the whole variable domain GAGVSQSPSNKVTEKGKDVELRCDPISGHTALYWYRQSLGQGLEFLIYFQGNSAPDKSGLPSDRFSAERTGGSVSTLTIQRTQQEDSAVYLCASSLGGWGILEKLFFGSGTQLSVL.

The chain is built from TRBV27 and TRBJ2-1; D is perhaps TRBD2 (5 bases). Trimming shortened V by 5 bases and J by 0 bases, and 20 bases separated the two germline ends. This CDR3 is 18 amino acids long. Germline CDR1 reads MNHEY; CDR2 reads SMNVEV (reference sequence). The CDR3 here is CASSPDFGPPPSYNEQFF. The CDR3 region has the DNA TGTGCCAGCAGTCCGGACTTCGGACCCCCACCCTCCTACAATGAGCAGTTCTTC.

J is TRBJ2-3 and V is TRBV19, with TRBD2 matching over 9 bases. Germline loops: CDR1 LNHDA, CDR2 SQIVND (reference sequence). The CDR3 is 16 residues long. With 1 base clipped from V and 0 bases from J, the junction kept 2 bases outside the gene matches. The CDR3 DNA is TGTGCCAGTAGTATAGGTGGACTAGCGAGCACAGATACGCAGTATTTT. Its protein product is CASSIGGLASTDTQYF.

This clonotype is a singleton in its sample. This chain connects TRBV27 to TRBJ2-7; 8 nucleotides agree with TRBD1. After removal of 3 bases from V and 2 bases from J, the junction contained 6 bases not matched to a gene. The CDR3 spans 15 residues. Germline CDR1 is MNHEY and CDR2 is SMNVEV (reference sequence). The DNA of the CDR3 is TGTGCCAGCAGTTTGGACAGGGCGAAAACCTACGAGCAGTACTTC. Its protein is CASSLDRAKTYEQYF.

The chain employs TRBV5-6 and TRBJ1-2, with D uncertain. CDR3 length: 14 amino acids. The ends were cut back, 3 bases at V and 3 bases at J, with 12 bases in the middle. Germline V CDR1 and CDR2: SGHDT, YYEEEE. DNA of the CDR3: TGTGCCAGCAGCTGGCAGGTTGAGCACTATGGCTACACCTTC. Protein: CASSWQVEHYGYTF.

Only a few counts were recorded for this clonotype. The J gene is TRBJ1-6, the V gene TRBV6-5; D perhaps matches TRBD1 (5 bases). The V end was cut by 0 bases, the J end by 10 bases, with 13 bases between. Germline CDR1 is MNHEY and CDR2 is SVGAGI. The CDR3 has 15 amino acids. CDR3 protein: CASSYSRSGDSPLHF. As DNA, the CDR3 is TGTGCCAGCAGTTACTCGAGATCCGGGGACTCACCCCTCCACTTT.

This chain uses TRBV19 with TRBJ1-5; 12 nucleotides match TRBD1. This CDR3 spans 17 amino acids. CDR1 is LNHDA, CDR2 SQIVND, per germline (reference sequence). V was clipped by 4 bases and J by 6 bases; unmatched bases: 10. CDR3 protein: CASSNRGTGGRGQPQHF. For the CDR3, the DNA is TGTGCCAGTAGTAACCGCGGGACAGGGGGCAGAGGTCAGCCCCAGCATTTT.

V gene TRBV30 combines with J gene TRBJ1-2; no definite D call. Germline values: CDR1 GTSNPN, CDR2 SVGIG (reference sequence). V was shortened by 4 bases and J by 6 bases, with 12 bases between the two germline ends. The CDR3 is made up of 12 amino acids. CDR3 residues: CAWNRRRNGYTF. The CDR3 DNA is TGTGCCTGGAATAGGCGGAGGAATGGCTACACCTTC.

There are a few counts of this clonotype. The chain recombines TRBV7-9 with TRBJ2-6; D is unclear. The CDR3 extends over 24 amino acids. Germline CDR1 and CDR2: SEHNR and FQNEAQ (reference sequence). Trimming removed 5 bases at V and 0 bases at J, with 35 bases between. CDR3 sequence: CASSGVDAEINQTPTSSGANVLTF. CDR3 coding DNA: TGTGCCAGCAGCGGCGTGGACGCAGAGATTAACCAAACCCCAACCAGCTCTGGGGCCAACGTCCTGACTTTC.

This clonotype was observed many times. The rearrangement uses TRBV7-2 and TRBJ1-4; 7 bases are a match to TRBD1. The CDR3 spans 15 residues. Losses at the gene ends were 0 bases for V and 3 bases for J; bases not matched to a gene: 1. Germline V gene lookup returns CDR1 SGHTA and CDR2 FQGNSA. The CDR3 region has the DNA TGTGCCAGCAGCTTAGCCAGGGGGGCTAATGAAAAACTGTTTTTT. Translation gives CASSLARGANEKLFF.

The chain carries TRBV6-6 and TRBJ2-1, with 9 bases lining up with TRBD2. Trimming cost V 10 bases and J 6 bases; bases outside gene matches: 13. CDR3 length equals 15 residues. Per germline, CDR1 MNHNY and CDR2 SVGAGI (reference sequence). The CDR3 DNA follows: TGTGCCACCAGACTAGCGGACAAAACCCCCAATGAGCAGTTCTTC. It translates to CATRLADKTPNEQFF.

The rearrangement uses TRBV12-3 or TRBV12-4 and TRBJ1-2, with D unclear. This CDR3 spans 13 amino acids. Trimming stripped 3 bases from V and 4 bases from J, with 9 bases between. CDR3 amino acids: CASSLGGPYGYTF. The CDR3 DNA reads TGTGCCAGCAGTTTGGGCGGACCCTATGGCTACACCTTC.

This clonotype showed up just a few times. This chain's CDR3 is CASQRERFNEQFF. CDR3 DNA: TGTGCCAGCCAGCGGGAGCGCTTTAATGAGCAGTTCTTC. The chain couples TRBV12-3 or TRBV12-4 to TRBJ2-1, with 8 bases that match TRBD2. V shed 8 bases, J shed 7 bases, and the junction held 7 bases outside the gene matches. The CDR3 spans 13 residues.

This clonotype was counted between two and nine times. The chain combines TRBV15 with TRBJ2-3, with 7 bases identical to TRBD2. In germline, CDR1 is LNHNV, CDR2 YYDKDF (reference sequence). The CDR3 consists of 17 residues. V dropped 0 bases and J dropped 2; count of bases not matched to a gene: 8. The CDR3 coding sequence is TGTGCCACCAGCAGAGAATCGGGACTACGGTTCACAGATACGCAGTATTTT. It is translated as CATSRESGLRFTDTQYF.

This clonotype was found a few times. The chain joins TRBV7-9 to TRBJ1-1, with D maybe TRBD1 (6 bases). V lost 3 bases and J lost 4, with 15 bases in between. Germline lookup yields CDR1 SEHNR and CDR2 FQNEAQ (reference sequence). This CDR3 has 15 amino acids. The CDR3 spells CASSLMRGQFTEAFF. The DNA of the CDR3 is TGTGCCAGCAGCTTGATGCGGGGGCAGTTCACTGAAGCTTTCTTT.

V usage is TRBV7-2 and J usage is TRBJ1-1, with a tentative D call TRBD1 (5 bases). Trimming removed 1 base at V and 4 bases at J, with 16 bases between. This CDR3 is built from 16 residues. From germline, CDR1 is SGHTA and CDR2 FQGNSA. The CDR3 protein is CASSLGGSGVITEAFF. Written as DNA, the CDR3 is TGTGCCAGCAGCTTAGGGGGGTCCGGAGTGATCACTGAAGCTTTCTTT.

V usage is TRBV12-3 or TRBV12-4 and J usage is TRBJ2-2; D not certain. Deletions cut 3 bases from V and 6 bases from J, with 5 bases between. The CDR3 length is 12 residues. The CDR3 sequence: CASSFTPGELFF. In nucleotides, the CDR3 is TGTGCCAGCAGTTTTACACCCGGGGAGCTGTTTTTT.